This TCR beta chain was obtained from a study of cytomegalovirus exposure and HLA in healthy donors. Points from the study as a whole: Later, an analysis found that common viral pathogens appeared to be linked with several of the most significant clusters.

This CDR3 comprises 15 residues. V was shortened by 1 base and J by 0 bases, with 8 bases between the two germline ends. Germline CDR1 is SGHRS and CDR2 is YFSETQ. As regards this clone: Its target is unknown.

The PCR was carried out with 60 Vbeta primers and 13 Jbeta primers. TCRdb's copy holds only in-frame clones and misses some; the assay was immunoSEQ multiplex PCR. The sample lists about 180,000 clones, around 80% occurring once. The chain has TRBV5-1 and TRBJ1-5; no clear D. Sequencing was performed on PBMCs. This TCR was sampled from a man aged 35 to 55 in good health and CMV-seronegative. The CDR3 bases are TGCGCCAGCAGCTTGAATTCCGGTAGCAATCAGCCCCAGCATTTT. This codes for CASSLNSGSNQPQHF.